Here is one TCR beta chain with its context. There is no known antigen for this receptor. There are no base qualities to consult, and no much larger clone falls within one base. This sample was included in a study of T cell responses to AZD1222 COVID-19 vaccine (dated by TCRdb to the early 2020s). The study in broad terms: TCR sequencing covered roughly 230 trial participants: 200 to 210 given two doses of AZD1222 and approximately 25 given two doses of MenACWY control vaccine. Enrollment into the trials was organized by age into subgroups of 18-55, 56-69 and 70-plus years, and those subgroups contained approximately 160, 26 and 62 TCR-sequenced participants, respectively.

What the time point label conveys for this sample: about 28 days (+/-7) after the second vaccine dose. AZD1222 recipients whose second dose came at about 4 weeks and those whose second dose came at about 12 weeks were combined into one group, since spike-specific TCR depth and breadth did not differ between the two schedules. Vaccinee samples came from UK trials COV001 and COV002, including a single-blind randomized controlled phase 2/3 trial of AZD1222 (ChAdOx1 nCoV-19) in healthy adults. Trial participant PBMC samples were collected at day 0 and day 28 after the second dose for TCRbeta chain sequencing. Summary of the overall study and its limitations: Because no samples from the day 14 peak response were available, repertoires could be characterized only after the peak T cell response. After two AZD1222 doses, both the breadth and the depth of spike-specific TCRs were significantly higher than at day 0 and than in MenACWY recipients. Only six or seven AZD1222 recipients were SARS-CoV-2 seropositive at baseline, limiting conclusions about previously exposed vaccinees. The 56-69-year group was small, and its depth increase did not reach significance, likely because of low power. Reportedly, close to half of the unique spike-specific TCRs recognized epitopes lying outside the regions that are mutated in the B.1.351 and B.1.1.7 variants. The vaccine-associated CD4 TCRs covered the entire spike protein, and the dominant responses fell in regions 160-218 and 743-854. Participants were mostly white British, with more females than males. The authors suggested clonal diversity may have been underestimated.

There are 12 amino acids in the CDR3, from cysteine to phenylalanine inclusive. Kept here is only the CDR3 DNA, which spans 36 bases and is read in frame from base 1. The germline V gene specifies SGHDN as CDR1 and FVKESK as CDR2. V and J are truncated by 4 bases and 3 bases respectively, leaving an intervening sequence of 6 bases. The CDR3 regions of human TCRbeta chains were subjected to immunosequencing. In the original analysis: TCRs in the repertoires were compared against a reference library of SARS-CoV-2-specific TCRs that had been generated with the MIRA antigen-specificity platform. Breadth was defined as the fraction of unique TCRs that were SARS-CoV-2-associated, and depth was defined as the fraction of total T cells that were SARS-CoV-2-associated. Using the MIRA data, every spike-specific TCR was mapped to the spike region that the TCR reacted to and assigned to either a CD4 or a CD8 class. Log10-transformed breadth and depth values were compared by one-way ANOVA with Sidak's multiple comparisons tests. In its TCRdb copy, this immuneACCESS table keeps in-frame sequences only and misses some clones. Where compared with another copy, unresolved V genes explain less than half of these, and the others have no known cause. V, J and clone size reflect that table, while D and trimming were determined from the DNA. A total of just over 150,000 clones appear in this sample, more than 90% of them only once. Clones ranked in the top ten supply about 1.4% of the sample.

The clonotype was recovered from an adult who received the AZD1222 COVID-19 vaccine. Sequences were derived from peripheral blood, sampled 28 days after the second AZD1222 dose. The chain is encoded by TRBV14 joined to TRBJ1-1, with the D gene uncertain. CDR3 loop: CASSRFHTEAFF. DNA sequence: TGTGCCAGCAGCCGATTTCACACTGAAGCTTTCTTT.